This record concerns one T cell receptor (beta chain) sequence. The V gene's germline CDR1 is SGDLS and CDR2 YYNGEE. This CDR3 has 13 amino acids. Trimming stripped 0 bases from V and 6 bases from J, with 6 bases between. These data belong to a study of CD8 T cells in Susac syndrome. Random hexamers were used to reverse transcribe the RNA input (about 0.5 to 1 ug). TCRdb passed the immunoSEQ multiplex PCR reads through MiXCR, listing each CDR3 protein once. This table holds some 210,000 distinct CDR3 sequences, less than 95% found once. The sequenced sample consisted of CD4+ T cells from PBMCs. The chain carries TRBV9 and TRBJ2-2; tentatively, D is TRBD1 (5 bases). The sequence was obtained from a human donor with Susac syndrome. For the CDR3, the DNA is TGTGCCAGCAGCGTAGTAGGGGCCGGGGAGCTGTTTTTT. This translates into CASSVVGAGELFF. Based on the CDR3 plus reference TRBV9 and TRBJ2-2, the full variable domain is DSGVTQTPKHLITATGQRVTLRCSPRSGDLSVYWYQQSLDQGLQFLIQYYNGEERAKGNILERFSAQQFPDLHSELNLSSLELGDSALYFCASSVVGAGELFFGEGSRLTVL.